A single sample is the source of the 31 T cell receptor beta chains below, sequenced in a study of CD8 T cells in ankylosing spondylitis listed by TCRdb under 2017. Study-level results and caveats: Blood from ankylosing spondylitis patients appeared to be characterized by a TCR beta motif made up of several highly homologous amino acid variants.

Libraries were constructed by 5' RACE. The run used an Illumina HiSeq 2500. TCRdb handled the public reads itself, with Q25 trimming in fastp and clone calling in MiXCR, and kept productive beta chains. Rows merge per CDR3 protein into single entries with the most common DNA and genes. This sample is represented by over 600,000 distinct CDR3 sequences; 15% to 20% of them were singletons. Of the sample, about 20% is held by the ten largest clones. Their antigens are not known. The sample consisted of blood, either unsorted or a sorted T cell fraction (not recorded which). These receptors were taken from a male donor with ankylosing spondylitis.

This clonotype was seen only a few times. V usage is TRBV7-6 and J usage is TRBJ2-3; the D is unclear. Germline V lookup: CDR1 SGHVS, CDR2 FNYEAQ. V dropped 5 bases and J dropped 4 bases, with 16 bases sitting between them. The CDR3 extends over 15 amino acids. CDR3 in DNA: TGTGCCAGCAGCCCTACCACCGCCAACCCAGATACGCAGTATTTT. Encoded protein: CASSPTTANPDTQYF.

This clonotype was seen only once. V gene TRBV7-8 combines with J gene TRBJ1-5, with D maybe TRBD1 (6 bases). Trimming cost V 3 bases and J 0 bases, with 12 bases left between them. The length of the CDR3 is 16 residues. Germline V gives CDR1 SGHVS, CDR2 FQNEAQ. The DNA of the CDR3 is TGTGCCAGCAGCTTTACGACAGGATATAGCAATCAGCCCCAGCATTTT. It yields the protein CASSFTTGYSNQPQHF.

This clonotype has a count of ten or more. The J gene is TRBJ1-2, the V gene TRBV6-1, with D tentatively TRBD1 (6 bases). Germline V gene lookup returns CDR1 MNHNS and CDR2 SASEGT. The CDR3 length is 13 residues. Trimming removed 7 bases from V and 4 bases from J, with 13 bases in between. The CDR3: CASKQGASYGYTF. The CDR3 DNA sequence: TGTGCCAGCAAACAGGGTGCCAGCTATGGCTACACCTTC.

This clonotype has more than one count but fewer than ten. This chain uses TRBV7-6 with TRBJ2-1; D possibly corresponds to TRBD2 (5 bases). V was shortened by 5 bases and J by 7 bases, with 12 bases between the two germline ends. Germline V gene sequence: CDR1 SGHVS, CDR2 FNYEAQ. The CDR3 contains 13 residues. CDR3 in DNA: TGTGCCAGCAGCCCAGAACTAGAAAATGAGCAGTTCTTC. This sequence encodes CASSPELENEQFF.

This clonotype turned up a few times. J is TRBJ2-1 and V is TRBV20-1, with D perhaps TRBD2 (5 bases). CDR3 length equals 15 residues. Germline CDR1 reads DFQATT; CDR2 reads SNEGSKA (reference sequence). Trimming cost V 1 base and J 5 bases, with 15 bases left between them. The CDR3 sequence is CSARGGQSGHNEQFF. DNA for the CDR3: TGCAGTGCTAGAGGGGGTCAGAGCGGCCACAATGAGCAGTTCTTC.

This clonotype has more than one count but fewer than ten. The chain joins TRBV5-8 to TRBJ1-1; D unclear. Trimming shortened V by 10 bases and J by 4 bases, and 11 bases separated the two germline ends. This CDR3 has 11 amino acids. Germline V lookup: CDR1 SGHTS, CDR2 YDEGEE. CDR3 in DNA: TGTGCCCTCACTCGAGGCACTGAAGCTTTCTTT. This gives the protein CALTRGTEAFF.

V usage is TRBV15 and J usage is TRBJ2-2, with 8 positions matching TRBD1. V was pared by 4 bases and J by 0 bases, with 4 bases of the junction left unmatched. The CDR3 contains 16 residues. Germline assignment: CDR1 LNHNV and CDR2 YYDKDF (reference sequence). CDR3 residues: CATSTWTGPNTGELFF. For the CDR3, the DNA is TGTGCCACCAGCACCTGGACAGGGCCGAACACCGGGGAGCTGTTTTTT.

J is TRBJ2-1 and V is TRBV7-9; 10 positions match TRBD1. Trimming took 10 bases from V and 7 from J; bases not matched to a gene: 7. There are 13 residues in the CDR3. Germline V gene lookup returns CDR1 SEHNR and CDR2 FQNEAQ (reference sequence). CDR3 in amino acids: CAIDRGLSNEQFF. As DNA, the CDR3 is TGTGCCATTGACAGGGGGCTATCAAATGAGCAGTTCTTC.

This chain links TRBV9 with TRBJ1-3; 9 positions agree with TRBD1. Germline V gene data show CDR1 as SGDLS and CDR2 as YYNGEE. With V trimmed by 3 bases and J by 2 bases, 6 bases remained unmatched. The CDR3 extends over 16 amino acids. The CDR3 here is CASSATGGNAGNTIYF. CDR3 sequence (DNA): TGTGCCAGCAGCGCCACAGGGGGCAACGCTGGAAACACCATATATTTT.

This clonotype was recorded a few times. The V and J genes are TRBV29-1 and TRBJ2-1, with 7 bases matching TRBD1. Germline lookup yields CDR1 SQVTM and CDR2 ANQGSEA. The CDR3 length is 14 residues. J lost 4 bases, V lost 3 bases, and 6 bases had no gene match. The CDR3 DNA sequence: TGCAGCGTTGAGAAGGGGGCCTCGTACAATGAGCAGTTCTTC. As protein: CSVEKGASYNEQFF.

This clonotype was observed a few times. This chain uses TRBV6-5 with TRBJ1-5; D unclear. This CDR3 is built from 16 residues. V was trimmed by 4 bases and J by 5 bases, leaving 18 bases between them. CDR1 is MNHEY and CDR2 is SVGAGI in the germline V gene. This chain's CDR3 is CASSSGEGVFYQPQHF. In DNA form, the CDR3 reads TGTGCCAGCAGTTCCGGGGAGGGAGTGTTTTATCAGCCCCAGCATTTT.

In the case of this clonotype: One junction end does not reproduce the germline sequence, and a read error may be involved. The V gene is TRBV20-1, the J gene TRBJ2-7; TRBD1 might be the D (7 bases). The CDR3 spans 17 residues. The germline CDR1 and CDR2 sequences are DFQATT and SNEGSKA (reference sequence). CDR3: CCARDGQGGPATYEQYF. The CDR3 bases are TGCTGTGCTAGAGATGGTCAGGGGGGACCCGCAACCTACGAGCAGTACTTC.

This chain connects TRBV7-9 to TRBJ1-1; D perhaps matches TRBD1 (5 bases). This CDR3 spans 14 amino acids. Between the trimmed V and J ends, which lost 4 bases and 3 bases, there was a span of 12 bases. Germline V gene sequence: CDR1 SEHNR, CDR2 FQNEAQ (reference sequence). CDR3 loop: CASSSQAGDTEAFF. CDR3 DNA sequence: TGTGCCAGCAGCTCCCAGGCGGGGGACACTGAAGCTTTCTTT.

This clonotype has only a few counts. The V gene is TRBV12-3 or TRBV12-4, the J gene TRBJ2-1, with D hard to call. The CDR3 is 13 amino acids. The germline V and J ends were trimmed by 4 bases and 6 bases, with 10 bases remaining between them. CDR3 region: CASSSPRPNEQFF. The DNA of the CDR3 is TGTGCCAGCAGTTCCCCCCGACCCAATGAGCAGTTCTTC.

V and J are TRBV5-6 and TRBJ2-1; D gene ambiguous. The germline gives CDR1 SGHDT, CDR2 YYEEEE. Trimming removed 0 bases at V and 0 bases at J, with 10 bases between. This CDR3 has 16 amino acids. The CDR3 coding sequence is TGTGCCAGCAGCTTGGGACCCAAGAGCTCCTACAATGAGCAGTTCTTC. This encodes CASSLGPKSSYNEQFF.

The CDR3 coding sequence is TGTGCCAGCAGTGAATCCAGTCGGGGGAAGGGGACTGAAGCTTTCTTT. This codes for CASSESSRGKGTEAFF. V usage is TRBV25-1 and J usage is TRBJ1-1; D might be TRBD1 (5 bases). Trimming cost V 1 base and J 5 bases, with 17 bases left between them. This CDR3 region has 16 residues. The germline V gene encodes CDR1 MGHDK and CDR2 SYGVNS. The entire variable domain, with the rest obtained from reference TRBV25-1 and TRBJ1-1, is as follows: EADIYQTPRYLVIGTGKKITLECSQTMGHDKMYWYQQDPGMELHLIHYSYGVNSTEKGDLSSESTVSRIRTEHFPLTLESARPSHTSQYLCASSESSRGKGTEAFFGQGTRLTVV.

The V call is TRBV20-1, the J call TRBJ2-1; D gene uncertain. The ends were cut back, 7 bases at V and 6 bases at J, with 10 bases in the middle. Germline V gene sequence: CDR1 DFQATT, CDR2 SNEGSKA (reference sequence). CDR3 length: 11 amino acids. As DNA, the CDR3 is TGCAGTGTACTGCCTGGCAATGAGCAGTTCTTC. Translated, it gives CSVLPGNEQFF.

The genes are TRBV5-1 and TRBJ2-5; 12 positions match TRBD2. The CDR3 runs to 17 residues. The V gene end was trimmed by 6 bases and the J gene end by 1 base; junction bases not matched to a gene: 10. In germline, CDR1 is SGHRS, CDR2 YFSETQ. CDR3: CASTKSPGLAGQETQYF. The CDR3 DNA follows: TGCGCCAGCACCAAGAGTCCGGGACTAGCGGGCCAAGAGACCCAGTACTTC.

Turning to this clonotype: Because the CDR3 is missing its conserved closing phenylalanine or tryptophan, this is likely a read error. This chain joins TRBV12-3 or TRBV12-4 and TRBJ1-5; 7 bases fit TRBD1. The CDR3 loop spans 16 amino acids. V lost 5 bases to trimming and J lost 1 base; unmatched junction nucleotides: 8. CDR3 amino acids: CASSHGDSPSNQPQHS. In DNA, the CDR3 is TGTGCCAGCAGTCACGGGGACAGTCCAAGCAATCAGCCCCAGCATTCT.

This clonotype has just a few counts. The genes are TRBV18 and TRBJ2-3, with D hard to call. CDR1 is KGHSH, CDR2 LQKENI, per germline. This CDR3 has 14 amino acids. Trimming took off 4 bases at V and 5 bases at J, with 13 bases between the two ends. The CDR3 bases are TGTGCCAGCTCACTCTGGACCGCCGAAGATACGCAGTATTTT. Its protein is CASSLWTAEDTQYF. The full variable domain, its missing parts supplied by reference TRBV18 and TRBJ2-3, is NAGVMQNPRHLVRRRGQEARLRCSPMKGHSHVYWYRQLPEEGLKFMVYLQKENIIDESGMPKERFSAEFPKEGPSILRIQQVVRGDSAAYFCASSLWTAEDTQYFGPGTRLTVL.

This clonotype was seen only a few times. V usage is TRBV9 and J usage is TRBJ1-1, with unresolved D. Per germline, CDR1 SGDLS and CDR2 YYNGEE. V was clipped by 2 bases and J by 4 bases, with 18 bases between them. The CDR3 length is 16 residues. The CDR3 sequence: CASSVVGSVKGTEAFF. CDR3 DNA sequence: TGTGCCAGCAGCGTGGTCGGGTCAGTCAAGGGCACTGAAGCTTTCTTT. Full variable domain (remainder filled in from reference TRBV9 and TRBJ1-1): DSGVTQTPKHLITATGQRVTLRCSPRSGDLSVYWYQQSLDQGLQFLIQYYNGEERAKGNILERFSAQQFPDLHSELNLSSLELGDSALYFCASSVVGSVKGTEAFFGQGTRLTVV.

This clonotype was recorded many times. This chain connects TRBV5-1 to TRBJ2-1; D may be TRBD1 (5 bases). Trimming took off 4 bases at V and 0 bases at J, with 11 bases between the two ends. Germline loops: CDR1 SGHRS, CDR2 YFSETQ. The CDR3 consists of 15 residues. The DNA of the CDR3 is TGCGCCAGCAGCCCTGGGGCTAGCTCCTACAATGAGCAGTTCTTC. Its translation is CASSPGASSYNEQFF.

The sample holds a few counts of this clonotype. The V gene is TRBV12-3 or TRBV12-4, the J gene TRBJ1-1; 9 nucleotides line up with TRBD1. J was trimmed by 3 bases and V by 3 bases; bases with no gene match: 11. This CDR3 is 17 amino acids long. In nucleotides, the CDR3 is TGTGCCAGCAGTTTCCGCCGGGACAGGGTAGTGTACACTGAAGCTTTCTTT. As protein: CASSFRRDRVVYTEAFF.

The chain carries TRBV2 and TRBJ1-2, with TRBD1 as a possible D gene (5 bases). The germline V gene encodes CDR1 SNHLY and CDR2 FYNNEI. CDR3 size: 13 residues. The germline V and J ends were trimmed by 6 bases and 4 bases, with 12 bases remaining between them. The CDR3 protein is CASRIRDVYGYTF. The CDR3, as DNA: TGTGCCAGCAGGATCCGGGACGTCTATGGCTACACCTTC. Full variable domain (missing parts from reference TRBV2 and TRBJ1-2): EPEVTQTPSHQVTQMGQEVILRCVPISNHLYFYWYRQILGQKVEFLVSFYNNEISEKSEIFDDQFSVERPDGSNFTLKIRSTKLEDSAMYFCASRIRDVYGYTFGSGTRLTVV.

This clonotype was detected only a few times. The chain carries TRBV5-6 and TRBJ2-6, with 8 bases identical to TRBD1. The germline V gene encodes CDR1 SGHDT and CDR2 YYEEEE. The length of the CDR3 is 17 residues. With V trimmed by 5 bases and J by 0 bases, 7 bases remained unmatched. CDR3 loop: CASRGDRIPSGANVLTF. Written as DNA, the CDR3 is TGTGCCAGCAGGGGGGACAGGATACCCTCTGGGGCCAACGTCCTGACTTTC.

The rearrangement uses TRBV28 and TRBJ1-1, with no clear D. This CDR3 comprises 11 residues. Trimming took off 3 bases at V and 10 bases at J, with 9 bases between the two ends. CDR1 and CDR2 (germline): MDHEN, SYDVKM. CDR3: CASSFLSVAFF. DNA for the CDR3: TGTGCCAGCAGTTTTCTCTCGGTAGCTTTCTTT.

The rearrangement joins TRBV21-1 to TRBJ2-3; the tabulated D call, TRBD2, remains unverified against the DNA. TRBV21-1 is a known pseudogene. The CDR3 consists of 14 residues. CDR3 amino acids: CAISSRHKSDTQYF. The DNA for the CDR3 is TGTGCCATATCTAGCCGACACAAGTCAGATACGCAGTATTTT.

This clonotype has more than one count but fewer than ten. The J gene is TRBJ2-3, the V gene TRBV5-1, with 12 bases that match TRBD2. The CDR3 sequence is 16 residues long. Germline CDR1 is SGHRS and CDR2 is YFSETQ. V gave up 1 base and J gave up 4 bases; unmatched junction bases: 4. The chain's CDR3 is CASSLRASGGADTQYF. CDR3 in DNA: TGCGCCAGCAGCTTGAGGGCTAGCGGGGGGGCAGATACGCAGTATTTT.

The chain combines TRBV4-1 with TRBJ1-1; no reliable D call. V lost 3 bases, J lost 2 bases, and 4 bases lay in between. CDR3 length equals 12 residues. From germline, CDR1 is MGHRA and CDR2 YSYEKL. The CDR3, as DNA: TGCGCCAGCAGCCACATCAACACTGAAGCTTTCTTT. It encodes CASSHINTEAFF.

The sample holds a few counts of this clonotype. The chain couples TRBV12-3 or TRBV12-4 to TRBJ1-3; D is unresolved. The ends were cut back, 3 bases at V and 4 bases at J, with 16 bases in the middle. The CDR3 covers 16 residues. Here the CDR3 DNA reads TGTGCCAGCAGTTTGGGCGTGAGGGCGCGGGGAAACACCATATATTTT. Translating it yields CASSLGVRARGNTIYF.

This clonotype was observed a handful of times. The chain couples TRBV12-3 or TRBV12-4 to TRBJ1-6, with D possibly matching TRBD1 (5 bases). This CDR3 region has 13 residues. V was shortened by 6 bases and J by 8 bases, with 11 bases between the two germline ends. The CDR3 bases are TGTGCCAGCAGCGGGGGTGGGGATTCACCCCTCCACTTT. It translates to CASSGGGDSPLHF.